The 14 T cell receptor beta chains in this list originate from one sample, sequenced in a study of low-dose radiotherapy and immunotherapy resistance in tumors. First-strand cDNA relied on TRAV- and TRBV-specific primers spanning alpha and beta chains. PCR amplification of the TCRs was performed with Phusion for 15 to 25 PCR cycles, and it relied on a constant-region primer together with a V-primer adapter. One entry per CDR3 protein, called by TCRdb with MiXCR from the reads. The sample holds around 76,000 distinct CDR3 sequences; less than 40% are singletons and the top ten take around 10%. Time point defined: before trial treatment. The input for sequencing was PBMCs, taken before treatment. The receptor set was obtained from a female donor with ovarian cancer.

V and J are TRBV6-2 or TRBV6-3 and TRBJ2-5; perhaps D is TRBD1 or TRBD2 (6 bases each). Deletions cut 8 bases from V and 5 bases from J, with 18 bases between. CDR1 and CDR2 from the germline V gene are MNHEY and SVGEGT. The CDR3 has 14 amino acids. The CDR3 region has the DNA TGTGCCAGCTGGACCGGGGCCGGGGGCGAGACCCAGTACTTC. Its protein is CASWTGAGGETQYF.

This clonotype was observed many times. This rearrangement joins TRBV7-3 to TRBJ2-1; D might be TRBD1 or TRBD2, each matching 7 bases. The germline gives CDR1 SGHTA, CDR2 FQGTGA. The CDR3 consists of 12 residues. Trimming left V 5 bases short and J 11 bases short, with 13 bases between. CDR3 loop: CASSPGGDQQFF. As DNA, the CDR3 is TGTGCCAGCAGCCCAGGGGGGGATCAGCAGTTCTTC.

This chain connects TRBV5-1 to TRBJ1-5, with a tentative D call TRBD1 (6 bases). The CDR3 loop spans 14 amino acids. The germline V and J ends were trimmed by 5 bases and 0 bases, with 9 bases remaining between them. Germline V gene data show CDR1 as SGHRS and CDR2 as YFSETQ. The CDR3 DNA reads TGCGCCAGCAGTACAGGGTATAGCAATCAGCCCCAGCATTTT. It encodes CASSTGYSNQPQHF.

This clonotype was seen repeatedly, ten times or more. The chain links TRBV7-2 to TRBJ1-1; tentatively, D is TRBD1 (5 bases). The CDR3 loop spans 12 amino acids. Trimming left V 3 bases short and J 6 bases short, with 8 bases between. Germline CDR1 and CDR2: SGHTA and FQGNSA. CDR3 region: CASSLGVSEAFF. The CDR3 bases are TGTGCCAGCAGCTTGGGGGTTTCTGAAGCTTTCTTT. Looking up the rest from reference TRBV7-2 and TRBJ1-1 gives the full variable domain: GAGVSQSPSNKVTEKGKDVELRCDPISGHTALYWYRQSLGQGLEFLIYFQGNSAPDKSGLPSDRFSAERTGGSVSTLTIQRTQQEDSAVYLCASSLGVSEAFFGQGTRLTVV.

This clonotype was detected ten times or more. V and J are TRBV7-2 and TRBJ2-1; maybe TRBD2 (6 bases). The CDR3 totals 16 residues. Per the germline V gene, CDR1 is SGHTA and CDR2 is FQGNSA. Trimming stripped 5 bases from V and 1 base from J, with 15 bases between. The CDR3 spells CASSPARGLSYNEQFF. The CDR3 nucleotides are TGTGCCAGCAGCCCTGCCCGGGGGTTGTCCTACAATGAGCAGTTCTTC.

V and J are TRBV27 and TRBJ1-5; D perhaps matches TRBD1 (6 bases). V dropped 2 bases and J dropped 6 bases, with 17 bases sitting between them. This CDR3 comprises 16 residues. Germline lookup yields CDR1 MNHEY and CDR2 SMNVEV (reference sequence). The DNA for the CDR3 is TGTGCCAGCAGTTTACCGACACGGGACATTCGTCAGCCCCAGCATTTT. It specifies CASSLPTRDIRQPQHF.

The rearrangement uses TRBV11-3 and TRBJ1-1; D might be TRBD1 (5 bases). The germline V gene has CDR1 SGHNT and CDR2 YENEEA. V lost 1 base and J 3 bases, leaving 9 bases between the germline ends. This CDR3 comprises 14 residues. The CDR3 DNA reads as TGTGCCAGCAGCTTAGGTGGAGGGGACACTGAAGCTTTCTTT. Amino acid sequence: CASSLGGGDTEAFF.

The gene calls are TRBV2 and TRBJ2-1; either TRBD1 or TRBD2 may supply D (5 bases each). This CDR3 region has 12 residues. CDR1 is SNHLY and CDR2 is FYNNEI in the germline V gene. Trimming shortened V by 1 base and J by 7 bases, and 5 bases separated the two germline ends. This CDR3 reads CASSEGGNEQFF. In DNA form, the CDR3 reads TGTGCCAGCAGTGAAGGGGGGAATGAGCAGTTCTTC.

This clonotype has a count of ten or more. The V gene is TRBV29-1, the J gene TRBJ2-7; a weak D match, TRBD2 (6 bases). The germline CDR1 and CDR2 sequences are SQVTM and ANQGSEA. V was trimmed by 4 bases and J by 3 bases, leaving 7 bases between them. The CDR3 length is 11 residues. In DNA form, the CDR3 reads TGCAGCGTTGTCGGGGGCTACGAGCAGTACTTC. Amino acids: CSVVGGYEQYF.

The V call is TRBV6-2 or TRBV6-3, the J call TRBJ2-2; 8 positions match TRBD1. The CDR3 has 17 amino acids. Looked up from germline, CDR1 is MNHEY and CDR2 is SVGEGT. V shed 0 bases and J 5 bases; nucleotides not matched to a gene: 8. CDR3 DNA: TGTGCCAGCAGTTACTCTGAGACAGGGGAATATACCGGGGAGCTGTTTTTT. Translation: CASSYSETGEYTGELFF.

This clonotype was counted ten times or more. Germline and junction disagree at one end, which may indicate a read error. This chain connects TRBV5-1 to TRBJ2-3, with TRBD1 matching 7 bases. Germline V gives CDR1 SGHRS, CDR2 YFSETQ. This CDR3 has 13 amino acids. The CDR3 spells CASSLQGTDTQYF. In DNA, the CDR3 is TGTGCCAGCAGCTTACAGGGGACAGATACGCAGTATTTT.

This clonotype occurred many times. This chain uses TRBV2 with TRBJ1-2, with a possible D match to TRBD1 (5 bases). Germline CDR1 SNHLY, CDR2 FYNNEI. CDR3 length: 14 residues. The V end was cut by 1 base, the J end by 5 bases, with 11 bases between. CDR3 sequence reads: CASSEVSRVYGYTF. The DNA of the CDR3 is TGTGCCAGCAGTGAAGTGTCCAGGGTTTATGGCTACACCTTC. The whole variable domain, filled in from reference TRBV2 and TRBJ1-2, reads EPEVTQTPSHQVTQMGQEVILRCVPISNHLYFYWYRQILGQKVEFLVSFYNNEISEKSEIFDDQFSVERPDGSNFTLKIRSTKLEDSAMYFCASSEVSRVYGYTFGSGTRLTVV.

V is TRBV7-2 and J is TRBJ1-4; D gene uncertain. CDR3 length: 13 amino acids. V lost 5 bases and J lost 8, with 12 bases in between. Germline CDR1 is SGHTA and CDR2 is FQGNSA. CDR3 nucleotide sequence: TGTGCCAGCAGCACCCGACCCCGGGAAAAACTGTTTTTT. This codes for CASSTRPREKLFF.

The chain uses TRBV7-8 and TRBJ1-1; tentative D call: TRBD1 (6 bases). The CDR3 is 15 residues long. CDR1 and CDR2 from the germline V gene are SGHVS and FQNEAQ. Trimming stripped 3 bases from V and 4 bases from J, with 15 bases between. CDR3 protein: CASSFIGGGGTEAFF. Written as DNA, the CDR3 is TGTGCCAGCAGCTTTATAGGAGGAGGGGGCACTGAAGCTTTCTTT. The whole variable domain, remainder taken from reference TRBV7-8 and TRBJ1-1, is GAGVSQSPRYKVAKRGQDVALRCDPISGHVSLFWYQQALGQGPEFLTYFQNEAQLDKSGLPSDRFFAERPEGSVSTLKIQRTQQEDSAVYLCASSFIGGGGTEAFFGQGTRLTVV.